The 26 T cell receptor beta chains reported below all come from one sample, sequenced in a study of neurological immune-mediated disorders. MiXCR, run by TCRdb on the 5' RACE reads, gives a single entry per CDR3 protein. The table shows under 85,000 distinct CDR3 sequences, with 10% occurring only once. The sample consisted of PBMCs. All receptors derive from a man aged 40-49 years in good health.

The table lists this clonotype with many counts. The chain employs TRBV3-1 and TRBJ2-1; D not certain. Trimming pared 7 bases from V and 6 bases from J, leaving 7 bases between. CDR1 and CDR2 from the germline V gene are LGHDT and YNNKEL (reference sequence). This CDR3 has 11 amino acids. The CDR3 DNA reads TGTGCCAGCATACAAGGCAATGAGCAGTTCTTC. This translates into CASIQGNEQFF.

This clonotype was seen ten or more times. The rearrangement joins TRBV5-1 to TRBJ1-5; D possibly corresponds to TRBD1 (6 bases). This CDR3 comprises 15 residues. Trimming took off 5 bases at V and 3 bases at J, with 15 bases between the two ends. Germline-derived CDR1 and CDR2 are SGHRS and YFSETQ. CDR3 in amino acids: CASREGGRLNQPQHF. As DNA, the CDR3 is TGCGCCAGCAGGGAGGGGGGACGGCTCAATCAGCCCCAGCATTTT.

V usage is TRBV21-1 and J usage is TRBJ1-5; the tabulated D call, TRBD1, remains unverified against the DNA. TRBV21-1 is classified as a pseudogene. The CDR3 runs to 14 residues. In nucleotides, the CDR3 is TGTGCCAGCAGCATGACAGGTATCGGTCAGCCCCAGCATTTT. Its protein product is CASSMTGIGQPQHF.

This clonotype showed up many times. The CDR3 nucleotides read TGCGCCAGCAGCTTAACAGTGCGGGAGACCCAGTACTTC. This sequence encodes CASSLTVRETQYF. J is TRBJ2-5 and V is TRBV5-1; D call uncertain. V lost 2 bases, J lost 5 bases, and 10 bases lay in between. The CDR3 sequence is 13 residues long. CDR1 SGHRS and CDR2 YFSETQ come from the germline V gene.

This clonotype was detected ten times or more. The rearrangement joins TRBV7-6 to TRBJ2-3; the match to TRBD2 covers 7 bases. V gave up 1 base and J gave up 3 bases; unmatched junction bases: 10. The CDR3 length is 17 residues. Looked up from germline, CDR1 is SGHVS and CDR2 is FNYEAQ. The CDR3 DNA is TGTGCCAGCAGCTTAGTATGGCCGGGGGGAGGGACAGATACGCAGTATTTT. This translates into CASSLVWPGGGTDTQYF.

This clonotype has at least ten counts. The chain joins TRBV7-2 to TRBJ2-1; 7 bases are a match to TRBD2. The germline gives CDR1 SGHTA, CDR2 FQGNSA. This CDR3 spans 17 amino acids. J gave up 3 bases and V 0 bases, and 8 bases lay outside the gene matches. The DNA for the CDR3 is TGTGCCAGCAGCTTAGCCCATGGACTAGTAATCTACAATGAGCAGTTCTTC. It encodes CASSLAHGLVIYNEQFF.

At least ten counts were recorded for this clonotype. This chain links TRBV18 with TRBJ2-7, with D perhaps assigned TRBD1 or TRBD2 (5 bases each). CDR1 is KGHSH and CDR2 is LQKENI in the germline V gene. Trimming pared 6 bases from V and 3 bases from J, leaving 12 bases between. There are 13 residues in the CDR3. This CDR3 reads CASSWDRYYEQYF. Here the CDR3 DNA reads TGTGCCAGCTCCTGGGACCGTTACTACGAGCAGTACTTC. The full variable domain, its missing parts supplied by reference TRBV18 and TRBJ2-7, is NAGVMQNPRHLVRRRGQEARLRCSPMKGHSHVYWYRQLPEEGLKFMVYLQKENIIDESGMPKERFSAEFPKEGPSILRIQQVVRGDSAAYFCASSWDRYYEQYFGPGTRLTVT.

This clonotype showed up many times. This chain joins TRBV20-1 and TRBJ1-3, with TRBD1 identical over 9 bases. Germline lookup yields CDR1 DFQATT and CDR2 SNEGSKA (reference sequence). The V and J ends lost 5 bases and 4 bases, in that order; junction bases with no gene match: 9. This CDR3 has 15 residues. CDR3 residues: CSARPDRGLGNTIYF. The CDR3, as DNA: TGCAGTGCTCGGCCGGACAGGGGATTAGGAAACACCATATATTTT.

Concerning this clonotype: This may stem from a read error, because a much larger clone lies one nucleotide away. V usage is TRBV20-1 and J usage is TRBJ1-1; 9 bases are a match to TRBD1. Per the germline V gene, CDR1 is DFQATT and CDR2 is SNEGSKA (reference sequence). With 6 bases clipped from V and 5 bases from J, the junction kept 7 bases outside the gene matches. The CDR3 loop spans 13 amino acids. The CDR3 here is CSAPGTGRTEAFF. CDR3 in DNA: TGCAGTGCGCCCGGGACAGGGAGAACTGAAGCTTTCTTT.

This clonotype was seen at least ten times. The rearrangement uses TRBV12-3 or TRBV12-4 and TRBJ1-4; maybe TRBD1 (5 bases). V was clipped by 9 bases and J by 2 bases, with 19 bases between them. There are 16 residues in the CDR3. The CDR3 DNA is TGTGCCAGTTTGGAGGGGCTCGGCGGGACTAATGAAAAACTGTTTTTT. Translating it yields CASLEGLGGTNEKLFF.

The V gene is TRBV12-3 or TRBV12-4, the J gene TRBJ1-1; perhaps TRBD1 as D (5 bases). Trimming stripped 3 bases from V and 5 bases from J, with 10 bases between. This CDR3 contains 13 residues. The CDR3 is CASSFAGRTEAFF. The CDR3, as DNA: TGTGCCAGCAGTTTCGCAGGGAGGACTGAAGCTTTCTTT.

Comment on this clonotype: A much larger clone differs by one base, so this may be a read error. Lacking the conserved final phenylalanine or tryptophan, this CDR3 likely reflects a read error. The V and J genes are TRBV28 and TRBJ1-1; D is undetermined. Germline loops: CDR1 MDHEN, CDR2 SYDVKM. V was cut by 6 bases and J by 5 bases, with 13 bases left in between. This CDR3 is 13 amino acids long. The DNA of the CDR3 is TGTGCCAGCAGCCGGAATATAAGGACTGAAGCTTTCTCT. It specifies CASSRNIRTEAFS.

This clonotype was seen ten or more times. The chain combines TRBV5-5 with TRBJ2-7; a weak D match, TRBD1 (5 bases). The germline gives CDR1 SGHKS, CDR2 YYEKEE (reference sequence). Trimming pared 0 bases from V and 0 bases from J, leaving 7 bases between. The CDR3 covers 14 residues. In nucleotides, the CDR3 is TGTGCCAGCAGCTTGGAGGGGCCCTCCTACGAGCAGTACTTC. Protein: CASSLEGPSYEQYF. Supplemented by reference TRBV5-5 and TRBJ2-7, the full variable domain reads DAGVTQSPTHLIKTRGQQVTLRCSPISGHKSVSWYQQVLGQGPQFIFQYYEKEERGRGNFPDRFSARQFPNYSSELNVNALLLGDSALYLCASSLEGPSYEQYFGPGTRLTVT.

Ten or more counts support this clonotype. Written as DNA, the CDR3 is TGCAGTGCTAGAGATCCGTTTACAGGGGGCGAACGAAAAAACCAGTACTTC. Its translation is CSARDPFTGGERKNQYF. This sequence joins TRBV20-1 and TRBJ2-7; 9 nucleotides match TRBD1. CDR1 is DFQATT, CDR2 SNEGSKA, per germline (reference sequence). The V gene end was trimmed by 0 bases and the J gene end by 10 bases; junction bases not matched to a gene: 19. The CDR3 length is 17 residues.

Notes on this clonotype: Relative to the germline gene, one junction end is altered; a read error may explain this. The chain employs TRBV28 and TRBJ2-2; weak D call: TRBD2 (5 bases). The CDR3 consists of 17 residues. CDR1 MDHEN and CDR2 SYDVKM come from the germline V gene. CDR3 protein: CASSLGQPTSWTGDLFF. The CDR3, as DNA: TGTGCCAGCAGTTTAGGCCAGCCAACCAGCTGGACCGGGGATCTGTTTTTT.

The chain combines TRBV25-1 with TRBJ2-2; no firm D call. The germline gives CDR1 MGHDK, CDR2 SYGVNS. Trimming stripped 5 bases from V and 5 bases from J, with 6 bases between. CDR3 length: 12 residues. CDR3 coding DNA: TGTGCCAGCAGTAAAATTACCGGGGAGCTGTTTTTT. Translation: CASSKITGELFF.

This clonotype was observed at least ten times. J is TRBJ2-7 and V is TRBV7-9, with 7 bases aligning to TRBD2. The germline V gene encodes CDR1 SEHNR and CDR2 FQNEAQ (reference sequence). The CDR3 extends over 16 amino acids. The trim removed 5 bases at V and 2 bases at J, leaving 12 bases unmatched. The CDR3 sequence: CASSGREAVRTYEQYF. Here the CDR3 DNA reads TGTGCCAGCAGCGGCCGGGAGGCAGTGAGAACCTACGAGCAGTACTTC.

This clonotype came up many times. The CDR3 is CASSQGTEVAKNIQYF. The CDR3 coding sequence is TGTGCCAGCAGCCAAGGGACCGAAGTAGCCAAAAACATTCAGTACTTC. This sequence joins TRBV4-2 and TRBJ2-4; D remains ambiguous. The CDR3 runs 16 residues. V dropped 1 base and J dropped 0 bases, with 10 bases sitting between them. The germline gives CDR1 LGHNA, CDR2 YNFKEQ.

This chain connects TRBV7-2 to TRBJ2-2, with D perhaps assigned TRBD1 or TRBD2 (5 bases each). V was shortened by 5 bases and J by 7 bases, with 11 bases between the two germline ends. The germline CDR1 and CDR2 sequences are SGHTA and FQGNSA. The CDR3 consists of 13 residues. CDR3 amino acids: CASSPGRGGELFF. In DNA form, the CDR3 reads TGTGCCAGCAGCCCGGGACGAGGCGGGGAGCTGTTTTTT.

This clonotype has at least ten counts. This sequence joins TRBV7-3 and TRBJ2-5; a weak D match, TRBD2 (7 bases). Germline-derived CDR1 and CDR2 are SGHTA and FQGTGA. The CDR3 is made up of 14 amino acids. V lost 2 bases to trimming and J lost 5 bases, with 12 bases between them. CDR3 DNA: TGTGCCAGCAGCTTAGGGGGGGGCCGGGAGACCCAGTACTTC. As protein: CASSLGGGRETQYF.

This clonotype showed up just once. The V call is TRBV20-1, the J call TRBJ2-2; TRBD1 is a possible D gene (5 bases). Per the germline V gene, CDR1 is DFQATT and CDR2 is SNEGSKA (reference sequence). V gave up 3 bases and J gave up 4 bases, with 12 bases separating them. CDR3 length equals 14 residues. CDR3 in DNA: TGCAGTGCTAGTGACCAGGGTGGCACCGGGGAGCTGTTTTTT. Its translation: CSASDQGGTGELFF.

This clonotype was detected many times. This chain uses TRBV7-2 with TRBJ2-5, with a weak D call TRBD2 (5 bases). The V gene lost 5 bases and the J gene lost 2 bases, with 9 bases spanning the gap. In germline, CDR1 is SGHTA, CDR2 FQGNSA. This CDR3 region has 13 residues. This chain's CDR3 is CASSADFQETQYF. In DNA form, the CDR3 reads TGTGCCAGCAGCGCGGACTTTCAAGAGACCCAGTACTTC.

In its sample, this clonotype was seen many times. The chain combines TRBV28 with TRBJ1-5; D might be TRBD1 (6 bases). V was clipped by 3 bases and J by 7 bases, with 13 bases between them. The CDR3 spans 14 residues. Germline CDR1 is MDHEN and CDR2 is SYDVKM. The CDR3 sequence is CASSFKQGRQPQHF. The CDR3 DNA sequence: TGTGCCAGCAGTTTTAAACAGGGAAGACAGCCCCAGCATTTT.

The CDR3 DNA reads as TGTGCCAGCAGCTTCGTCCGATGGGAGGGCACAGATACACATTATTTT. Amino acid sequence: CASSFVRWEGTDTHYF. This sequence joins TRBV11-1 and TRBJ2-3; TRBD2 aligns across 7 bases. Unmatched junction bases numbered 21, after V lost 3 bases and J lost 15 bases. The germline V gene encodes CDR1 SGHAT and CDR2 FQDESV (reference sequence). The length of the CDR3 is 16 residues.

This clonotype was seen repeatedly, ten times or more. V and J are TRBV16 and TRBJ1-5; D may be TRBD1 (5 bases). The CDR3 length is 14 residues. The V and J ends lost 2 bases and 2 bases respectively, with 7 bases between them. CDR1 and CDR2 (germline): KGHSY, FQNENV. The chain's CDR3 is CASSQLGGNQPQHF. DNA for the CDR3: TGTGCCAGCAGCCAACTAGGGGGCAATCAGCCCCAGCATTTT. The full variable domain, in which reference TRBV16 and TRBJ1-5 provide the parts outside the CDR3, is GEEVAQTPKHLVRGEGQKAKLYCAPIKGHSYVFWYQQVLKNEFKFLISFQNENVFDETGMPKERFSAKCLPNSPCSLEIQATKLEDSAVYFCASSQLGGNQPQHFGDGTRLSIL.

This clonotype was seen ten or more times. The chain couples TRBV7-2 to TRBJ2-5; D is perhaps TRBD1 (6 bases). Germline-derived CDR1 and CDR2 are SGHTA and FQGNSA. The CDR3 length is 14 residues. V was clipped by 5 bases and J by 0 bases, with 10 bases between them. The CDR3 sequence: CASSLTGYQETQYF. In DNA form, the CDR3 reads TGTGCCAGCAGCCTAACAGGGTACCAAGAGACCCAGTACTTC.